This TCR beta chain was documented in a study of blood T cell repertoires in COVID-19. Overall study context: Whether acute or convalescent, the COVID-19 samples came from the United States, Italy and Spain.

In the study's own analysis: From reference gene primer amplification, estimates of nucleated cell counts were derived. Assay: immunoSEQ multiplex PCR; the TCRdb copy retains only in-frame clones and omits some. D and trimming come from the DNA, and the V and J calls and clone size come from that table. Of 80,000 to 100,000 clones in the sample, about 80% are singletons; the top ten hold approximately 11%. V lost 6 bases to trimming and J lost 9 bases; unmatched junction nucleotides: 9. There are 15 residues in the CDR3. CDR1 is SGHAT, CDR2 FQNNGV, per germline. The clonotype was recovered from a man aged 70-80 years with active or convalescent COVID-19. Source material: peripheral blood. This sequence joins TRBV11-2 and TRBJ1-6, with 9 bases fitting TRBD1. The CDR3 DNA sequence: TGTGCCAGCAGGGATATTACAGGGGGCCGTTCACCCCTCCACTTT. Its protein is CASRDITGGRSPLHF.